What follows is one T cell receptor (beta chain) and its context. This clonotype was detected ten times or more. This receptor's antigen is unknown. Qualities for individual bases were not recorded, and no much larger clone is one base off. The TCR beta CDR3 regions were amplified from the RNA transcripts. For the first round of RT-PCR on the TCR CDR3, the HTBI primer set was used together with the Qiagen OneStep RT-PCR kit. The libraries were constructed in a second round of multiplex PCR and then size-selected and purified. The libraries were sequenced on an Illumina HiSeq2000 using paired-end 100 bp reads. Per the authors' processing: SOAPnuke was used to process the raw data, with reads discarded if the reads contained adapters or uncalled bases, had a mean Phred below 15, or lacked an exact constant-primer or identifier match. High-quality paired reads were merged using COPE v1.2.5, and each unique nucleotide sequence was defined as a clonotype. Clonotypes were aligned to IMGT TRBV, TRBD and TRBJ reference segments using MiTCR v1.1. Only V-J combinations with frequency above 0.0001, covering about 99% of repertoires, were analysed. The TCS score was defined as the ratio of F50 (clonal expansion) to E x V (chaos), calculated using BLOSUM62-based TCRdist between CDR3 peptides within each V-J. Welch's t-statistics and random forest reduced approximately 520 V-J features to about 13, which were used in a naive Bayes classifier (R e1071). TCRdb cleaned the public reads at Q25 with fastp, built clones with MiXCR and kept in-frame beta chains. Merged by CDR3 protein, the rows form single entries marked with the most common genes and DNA. TCRdb, not the authors, supplied the V and J calls. A total of some 180,000 distinct CDR3 sequences appear in this sample, about a sixth of them only once. The top ten clones comprise roughly 55% of the sample.

Stable Graves' hyperthyroidism was defined as no progression to ophthalmopathy during 18 months of follow-up. Hyperthyroidism patients were aged 18 to 65 years and newly diagnosed, with disease duration of less than 2 months. The study excluded patients with uncontrolled infections, other autoimmune diseases, pregnancy or lactation. Diagnoses relied on clinical symptoms, serum thyroxine and TRAb, thyroid ultrasound and orbital computed tomography. PBMCs were isolated from about 10 ml of fresh peripheral blood by Ficoll-Paque density gradient centrifugation. Total RNA was extracted using Trizol reagent, and RNA quality was assessed on an Agilent 2100 Bioanalyzer. These data are taken from a study of T cells in Graves' hyperthyroidism and ophthalmopathy (dated by TCRdb to the late 2010s). Context from the whole study: Peripheral blood was collected at initial diagnosis, before any treatment. A discovery cohort of roughly 96 patients, about 43 with Graves' ophthalmopathy and about 58 with stable Graves' hyperthyroidism, was used to find distinguishing TCR V-J signatures. Prospective prediction of ophthalmopathy was tested in an independent validation cohort of 18 to 20 hyperthyroidism patients and 15 to 17 patients who later progressed to ophthalmopathy. For training and testing, the 100 or so patients in the discovery cohort were randomly divided in a 7:3 ratio. Thyroid tissue and blood T-cell repertoires from several Graves' hyperthyroidism patients were also compared in the study. Following sampling, methimazole starting at 30 mg daily was given to hyperthyroidism patients, and high-dose intravenous methylprednisolone was given to ophthalmopathy patients. The paper describes TCR Vbeta CDR3 sequencing of 135 peripheral blood samples, made up of roughly 40 ophthalmopathy patients, roughly 75 hyperthyroidism patients and 17 progressor patients. On the study overall, not on this receptor specifically: Most expanded thyroid clonotypes (frequency above 0.001) were also detected in blood, suggesting blood repertoires may reflect thyroid immune responses. In cross-validation, a model built on a 13 V-J signature told ophthalmopathy apart from stable hyperthyroidism with under 90% sensitivity and 81% to 82% specificity, and in testing the same model reached 80%/75%. In validation, the model predicted progression to ophthalmopathy a median of approximately 6.6 months before onset, with roughly 70% sensitivity and roughly 72% specificity. Sample size was not statistically predetermined, and blinding of investigators to group allocation was not performed.

Trimming at the junction amounts to 1 base on V and 6 bases on J, and the germline ends lie 2 bases apart. The CDR3 numbers 11 residues from cysteine through phenylalanine. Kept here is only the CDR3 DNA, which spans 33 bases and is read in frame from base 1. Sequenced input: blood. This chain joins TRBV12-3 or TRBV12-4 to TRBJ2-3, with an unclear D gene assignment. This receptor was taken from a woman in her fifties or sixties with Graves' hyperthyroidism. The nucleotide sequence is given as TGTGCCAGCAGTTTAGTTGATACGCAGTATTTT. This sequence encodes CASSLVDTQYF.